One and the same sample provided the 5 T cell receptor beta chains below, sequenced in a study of shared clonotypes between healthy human individuals. Only in-frame clones appear in the TCRdb table, and some are missing; sequencing was by immunoSEQ multiplex PCR. The repertoire holds about 380,000 clones, just over 95% seen once, with 0.32% in the top ten. Input material: memory CD8+ T cells sorted from blood. Subset: CD45RO+ cells pooled with CCR7-negative TemRA cells. These receptor sequences come from a man younger than 40 in good health.

The chain has TRBV5-4 and TRBJ2-3; TRBD1 aligns across 7 bases. There are 16 residues in the CDR3. Per the germline V gene, CDR1 is SGHNT and CDR2 is YYREEE (reference sequence). V lost 5 bases to trimming and J lost 2 bases; unmatched junction nucleotides: 11. DNA for the CDR3: TGTGCCAGCAGACAGGGGCCTCAGCCTATCACAGATACGCAGTATTTT. Translating it yields CASRQGPQPITDTQYF.

The V call is TRBV11-2, the J call TRBJ2-5; D not certain. The CDR3 length is 11 residues. The V gene's germline CDR1 is SGHAT and CDR2 FQNNGV. Trimming took off 5 bases at V and 4 bases at J, with 5 bases between the two ends. The CDR3 region is CASSPTETQYF. The CDR3 coding sequence is TGTGCCAGCAGCCCAACAGAGACCCAGTACTTC.

CDR3 in amino acids: CASSPDWGTGTYEQYF. DNA for the CDR3: TGTGCCAGCAGCCCCGATTGGGGGACAGGGACCTACGAGCAGTACTTC. The chain couples TRBV7-9 to TRBJ2-7; TRBD1 agrees at 9 bases. CDR1 is SEHNR and CDR2 is FQNEAQ in the germline V gene (reference sequence). This CDR3 has 16 residues. V shed 5 bases, J shed 2 bases, and the junction held 10 bases outside the gene matches.

The rearrangement links TRBV27 to TRBJ2-1, with 8 bases matching TRBD2. The CDR3 covers 15 residues. CDR1 MNHEY and CDR2 SMNVEV come from the germline V gene (reference sequence). The V gene end was trimmed by 5 bases and the J gene end by 3 bases; junction bases not matched to a gene: 6. Here the CDR3 reads CASSRPGLGYNEQFF. In nucleotides, the CDR3 is TGTGCCAGCAGTCGTCCGGGACTAGGCTACAATGAGCAGTTCTTC.

The chain is built from TRBV1 and TRBJ2-1; TRBD2 is the table's D call, not checked against the DNA. TRBV1 is labeled a pseudogene. The CDR3 sequence is 15 residues long. CDR3 coding DNA: TGCACCAGCAGCCAAGATCTAAGCGGCTACAATGAGCAGTTCTTC. It is translated as CTSSQDLSGYNEQFF.